This is a list of T cell receptor beta chains from one sample in a study of blood T cell repertoires in COVID-19. Clones were read by immunoSEQ multiplex PCR, and TCRdb kept only the in-frame ones, dropping some. The sample carries some 320,000 clones, about 91% recorded once. The sequenced sample consisted of peripheral blood. The receptors stem from a woman in her twenties or thirties who had recovered from COVID-19. CDR3s include the opening cysteine and the closing phenylalanine or tryptophan. D genes are given only for firm matches. Clone size, where shown, is once, few, many, or a class for clones that have expanded.

d_gene: NA; abundance: NA; v_gene: TRBV19; j_gene: TRBJ1-2; CDR3nt: TGTGCCAGTAGTATGTGGCGGAACTATGGCTACACCTTC; CDR3aa: CASSMWRNYGYTF
d_gene: NA; abundance: NA; v_gene: TRBV15; j_gene: TRBJ2-5; CDR3nt: TGTGCCACCAGCAGAGGCAGGGGCGAGACCCAGTACTTC; CDR3aa: CATSRGRGETQYF
d_gene: NA; abundance: NA; v_gene: TRBV25-1; j_gene: TRBJ2-1; CDR3nt: TGTGCCAGCAGGGCCAACAATGAGCAGTTCTTC; CDR3aa: CASRANNEQFF
d_gene: TRBD2; abundance: NA; v_gene: TRBV28; j_gene: TRBJ2-5; CDR3nt: TGTGCCAGCAGTCCTGGGACTAGCGGGGGGGCCTGGGAGACCCAGTACTTC; CDR3aa: CASSPGTSGGAWETQYF
d_gene: NA; abundance: NA; v_gene: TRBV6-5; j_gene: TRBJ2-5; CDR3nt: TGTGCCAGCACTTCGGCAGGGCTAGAGACCCAGTACTTC; CDR3aa: CASTSAGLETQYF
d_gene: NA; abundance: NA; v_gene: TRBV4-1; j_gene: TRBJ2-3; CDR3nt: TGCGCCAGCAGCCCCATTCAATCGGCGGGGGCCGGACCTTATAGCAATCAGCCCCAGTATTTT; CDR3aa: CASSPIQSAGAGPYSNQPQYF
d_gene: NA; abundance: NA; v_gene: TRBV19; j_gene: TRBJ1-1; CDR3nt: TGTGCCAGTAGTATGGGGCAGGGGCCCACTGAAGCTTTCTTT; CDR3aa: CASSMGQGPTEAFF
d_gene: NA; abundance: few; v_gene: TRBV7-9; j_gene: TRBJ2-7; CDR3nt: TGTGCCACCTCCGAGGCGGGAAGCTCCTACGAGCAGTACTTC; CDR3aa: CATSEAGSSYEQYF
d_gene: NA; abundance: NA; v_gene: TRBV7-3; j_gene: TRBJ2-3; CDR3nt: TGTGCCAGCAGCTTGACGACAAGCACAGATACGCAGTATTTT; CDR3aa: CASSLTTSTDTQYF
d_gene: NA; abundance: NA; v_gene: TRBV14; j_gene: TRBJ1-1; CDR3nt: TGTGCCAGCAGCCAAGTTACAGGGATGACTGAAGCTTTCTTT; CDR3aa: CASSQVTGMTEAFF
d_gene: TRBD1; abundance: NA; v_gene: TRBV7-3; j_gene: TRBJ2-6; CDR3nt: TGTGCCAGCAGCCCGTACGCCAAGAGACAGGGAAGTTTAGGGGCCAACGTCCTGACTTTC; CDR3aa: CASSPYAKRQGSLGANVLTF
d_gene: NA; abundance: NA; v_gene: TRBV5-6; j_gene: TRBJ1-1; CDR3nt: TGTGCCAGCAGCTTCCCACAGGAGAACACTGAAGCTTTCTTT; CDR3aa: CASSFPQENTEAFF
d_gene: TRBD2; abundance: NA; v_gene: TRBV7-3; j_gene: TRBJ2-2; CDR3nt: TGTGCCAGCAGCCTTTCATTGAATAGCGGGGGCGGGGAGCTGTTTTTT; CDR3aa: CASSLSLNSGGGELFF
d_gene: TRBD1; abundance: NA; v_gene: TRBV3-1/TRBV3-2; j_gene: TRBJ1-2; CDR3nt: TGTGCCAGCAGCCAGGGAGACAGGGGAGTGGCTGGCTACACCTTC; CDR3aa: CASSQGDRGVAGYTF
d_gene: TRBD2; abundance: once; v_gene: TRBV2; j_gene: TRBJ2-5; CDR3nt: TGTGCCAGCAGTGGGACTAGCGGGGGGACCTTATCCCAGTACTTC; CDR3aa: CASSGTSGGTLSQYF
d_gene: NA; abundance: once; v_gene: TRBV3-1/TRBV3-2; j_gene: TRBJ2-3; CDR3nt: TGTGCCAGCAGCCAAGAAGGGTACACGGGGGAGAATACGCAGTATTTT; CDR3aa: CASSQEGYTGENTQYF
d_gene: NA; abundance: NA; v_gene: TRBV24-1; j_gene: TRBJ2-7; CDR3nt: TGTGCCACCAGTGACACCTACGAGCAGTACTTC; CDR3aa: CATSDTYEQYF
d_gene: TRBD2; abundance: NA; v_gene: TRBV10-3; j_gene: TRBJ2-3; CDR3nt: TGTGCCATCAGTGAGCTTGCGGGGGGCTCTGGTACGCAGTATTTT; CDR3aa: CAISELAGGSGTQYF
d_gene: NA; abundance: NA; v_gene: TRBV2; j_gene: TRBJ1-1; CDR3nt: TGTGCCAGCAGTTCGGTTTCGGGGGGAATGCTAAAAGCTTTCTTT; CDR3aa: CASSSVSGGMLKAFF
d_gene: NA; abundance: NA; v_gene: TRBV5-1; j_gene: TRBJ1-1; CDR3nt: TGCGCCAGCAGCTTGGGACAGGCCAACAGAATGAACACTGAAGCTTTCTTT; CDR3aa: CASSLGQANRMNTEAFF
d_gene: TRBD1; abundance: NA; v_gene: TRBV18; j_gene: TRBJ2-3; CDR3nt: TGTGCCAGCTCACCATGGGACAGTAGCACAGATACGCAGTATTTT; CDR3aa: CASSPWDSSTDTQYF
d_gene: NA; abundance: NA; v_gene: TRBV7-6; j_gene: TRBJ2-1; CDR3nt: TGTGCCAGCAGCTCCGGACAAACCTCCTACAATGAGCAGTTCTTC; CDR3aa: CASSSGQTSYNEQFF
d_gene: NA; abundance: NA; v_gene: TRBV5-4; j_gene: TRBJ2-3; CDR3nt: TGTGCCAGCAGCTTGGAGGGGGATACGCAGTATTTT; CDR3aa: CASSLEGDTQYF
d_gene: NA; abundance: NA; v_gene: TRBV7-8; j_gene: TRBJ2-2; CDR3nt: TGTGCCAGCAGCTTAATTCCCGGGACAACGAACACCGGGGAGCTGTTTTTT; CDR3aa: CASSLIPGTTNTGELFF
d_gene: NA; abundance: NA; v_gene: TRBV4-3; j_gene: TRBJ1-2; CDR3nt: TGCGCCAGCAGCCAAGATATCAGGTCGGCAGGGGTTTCTGGCTACACCTTC; CDR3aa: CASSQDIRSAGVSGYTF
d_gene: NA; abundance: few; v_gene: TRBV6-2/TRBV6-3; j_gene: TRBJ2-7; CDR3nt: TGTGCCAGCAGTTACACGGCCTACGAGCAGTACTTC; CDR3aa: CASSYTAYEQYF
d_gene: NA; abundance: NA; v_gene: TRBV19; j_gene: TRBJ2-1; CDR3nt: TGTGCCAGTAGTATAGGTCGGGCAGGGGCCCGGAATGAGCAGTTCTTC; CDR3aa: CASSIGRAGARNEQFF
d_gene: NA; abundance: once; v_gene: TRBV5-1; j_gene: TRBJ1-1; CDR3nt: TGCGCCAGCAGCTTGGGCCCCAGGGCTGACACTGAAGCTTTCTTT; CDR3aa: CASSLGPRADTEAFF
d_gene: NA; abundance: NA; v_gene: TRBV7-8; j_gene: TRBJ2-3; CDR3nt: TGTGCCAGCAGCTTAGACCCAGGCACAGATACGCAGTATTTT; CDR3aa: CASSLDPGTDTQYF
d_gene: TRBD1; abundance: NA; v_gene: TRBV5-1; j_gene: TRBJ2-7; CDR3nt: TGCGCCAGCAGCATACCCCGGCAGGGGGCGATGGACGAGCAGTACTTC; CDR3aa: CASSIPRQGAMDEQYF
d_gene: NA; abundance: NA; v_gene: TRBV7-9; j_gene: TRBJ1-3; CDR3nt: TGTGCCAGCAGCTTAGTTATCCCGTACTCTGGAAACACCATATATTTT; CDR3aa: CASSLVIPYSGNTIYF
d_gene: TRBD2; abundance: NA; v_gene: TRBV19; j_gene: TRBJ2-6; CDR3nt: TGTGCCAGTAGAACGGGACTAGACTCTGGGGCCAACGTCCTGACTTTC; CDR3aa: CASRTGLDSGANVLTF
d_gene: TRBD1; abundance: NA; v_gene: TRBV25-1; j_gene: TRBJ1-2; CDR3nt: TGTGCCAGCAGTGGCCCCTCCCTCCCGGGACAGGGCTATGGCTACACCTTC; CDR3aa: CASSGPSLPGQGYGYTF
d_gene: NA; abundance: NA; v_gene: TRBV7-9; j_gene: TRBJ2-5; CDR3nt: TGTGCCAGCAGCTTAGGGCGGGGTAGGGGCCAAGAGACCCAGTACTTC; CDR3aa: CASSLGRGRGQETQYF
d_gene: NA; abundance: once; v_gene: TRBV2; j_gene: TRBJ1-5; CDR3nt: TGTGCCAGCAGTGAAGAGGGGGGGGATCAGCCCCAGCATTTT; CDR3aa: CASSEEGGDQPQHF
d_gene: TRBD1; abundance: NA; v_gene: TRBV6-5; j_gene: TRBJ1-4; CDR3nt: TGTGCCAGCAGCCTCCGACAGGGTAATGAAAAACTGTTTTTT; CDR3aa: CASSLRQGNEKLFF
d_gene: NA; abundance: NA; v_gene: TRBV7-9; j_gene: TRBJ1-2; CDR3nt: TGTGCCAGCAGCTTAGCGGGAGGGAACTATGGCTACACCTTC; CDR3aa: CASSLAGGNYGYTF
d_gene: NA; abundance: NA; v_gene: TRBV19; j_gene: TRBJ1-2; CDR3nt: TGTGCCAGTAGTATGGCCCGTCGGGGTGGCTACACCTTC; CDR3aa: CASSMARRGGYTF
d_gene: TRBD1; abundance: NA; v_gene: TRBV5-1; j_gene: TRBJ1-1; CDR3nt: TGCGCCAGCAGCCTTGGAACAGGGGAAACTGAAGCTTTCTTT; CDR3aa: CASSLGTGETEAFF
d_gene: TRBD1; abundance: NA; v_gene: TRBV5-1; j_gene: TRBJ2-5; CDR3nt: TGCGCCAGCGGTACAGGGGAAGAGACCCAGTACTTC; CDR3aa: CASGTGEETQYF
d_gene: NA; abundance: once; v_gene: TRBV24-1; j_gene: TRBJ1-1; CDR3nt: TGTGCCACCAGTGATTCGCAGGAAATGAACACTGAAGCTTTCTTT; CDR3aa: CATSDSQEMNTEAFF
d_gene: NA; abundance: NA; v_gene: TRBV3-1/TRBV3-2; j_gene: TRBJ2-1; CDR3nt: TGTGCCAGCAGCCCGATGACTATAACATACTACAATGAGCAGTTCTTC; CDR3aa: CASSPMTITYYNEQFF
d_gene: TRBD1; abundance: NA; v_gene: TRBV4-1; j_gene: TRBJ1-1; CDR3nt: TGCGCCAGCAGCCTTCCGCCGGGACAGATGAACACTGAAGCTTTCTTT; CDR3aa: CASSLPPGQMNTEAFF
d_gene: NA; abundance: few; v_gene: TRBV19; j_gene: TRBJ1-3; CDR3nt: TGTGCCAGTAGTACTAACAGGAACCCTGGAAACACCATATATTTT; CDR3aa: CASSTNRNPGNTIYF
d_gene: NA; abundance: NA; v_gene: TRBV28; j_gene: TRBJ2-5; CDR3nt: TGTGCCAGCAGTTTACCACAGGGTAGTCAAGAGACCCAGTACTTC; CDR3aa: CASSLPQGSQETQYF